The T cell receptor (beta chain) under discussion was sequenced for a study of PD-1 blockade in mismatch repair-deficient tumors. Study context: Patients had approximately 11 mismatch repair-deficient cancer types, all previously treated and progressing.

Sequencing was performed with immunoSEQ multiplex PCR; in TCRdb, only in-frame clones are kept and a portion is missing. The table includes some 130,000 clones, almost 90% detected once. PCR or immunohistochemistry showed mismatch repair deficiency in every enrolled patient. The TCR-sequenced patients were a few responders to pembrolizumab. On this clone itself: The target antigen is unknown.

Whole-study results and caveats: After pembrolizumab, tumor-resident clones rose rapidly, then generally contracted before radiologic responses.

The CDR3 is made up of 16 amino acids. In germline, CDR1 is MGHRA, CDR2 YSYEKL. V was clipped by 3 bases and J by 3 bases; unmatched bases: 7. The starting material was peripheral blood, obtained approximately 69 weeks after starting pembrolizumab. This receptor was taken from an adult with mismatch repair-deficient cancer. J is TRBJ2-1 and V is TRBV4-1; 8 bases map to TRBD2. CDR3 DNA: TGCGCCAGCAGCCAGCTCCCGGGACTAGGCTACAATGAGCAGTTCTTC. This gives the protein CASSQLPGLGYNEQFF.